The text below deals with one T cell receptor beta chain. The record originates from a study of blood T cell repertoires in COVID-19. Study summary: Samples representing acute and convalescent COVID-19 were sourced from the United States, Italy and Spain.

TCRdb keeps only in-frame clones here, not all; method: immunoSEQ multiplex PCR. Among some 370,000 clones listed, roughly four fifths were seen once. Germline V CDR1 and CDR2: LNHNV, YYDKDF (reference sequence). The length of the CDR3 is 15 residues. V dropped 0 bases and J dropped 7; count of bases not matched to a gene: 6. Sequencing used PBMCs or T cells enriched from blood (not recorded which). This chain connects TRBV15 to TRBJ1-5; 7 bases fit TRBD1. This sequence originates from a woman aged 50 to 60 who had recovered from COVID-19. The CDR3 DNA sequence: TGTGCCACCAGCAGAGATAGAGGGGGCGTCCAGCCCCAGCATTTT. Amino acid sequence: CATSRDRGGVQPQHF.